Presented here are 24 T cell receptor beta chains from one specimen sequenced in a study of blood T cell repertoires in COVID-19. Profiling relied on immunoSEQ multiplex PCR, and the TCRdb table lists in-frame clones only, not all of them. The table records 95,000 to 120,000 clones, approximately 85% of them present only once. The sequencing input was peripheral blood. Receptors originate from an older woman with COVID-19, enrolled during active disease.

The chain combines TRBV2 with TRBJ2-5; 14 bases match TRBD2. CDR1 is SNHLY, CDR2 FYNNEI, per germline. This CDR3 spans 20 amino acids. V shed 6 bases, J shed 0 bases, and the junction held 15 bases outside the gene matches. The CDR3 DNA follows: TGTGCCAGCAGGAACCCCCCAGGACTAGCGGGGGGCGGACACCAAGAGACCCAGTACTTC. This sequence encodes CASRNPPGLAGGGHQETQYF.

The rearrangement links TRBV4-2 to TRBJ2-2; 13 bases line up with TRBD2. This CDR3 has 17 amino acids. From germline, CDR1 is LGHNA and CDR2 YNFKEQ. With V trimmed by 1 base and J by 7 bases, 6 bases remained unmatched. CDR3 region: CASSQGGLAGVSGELFF. Written as DNA, the CDR3 is TGTGCCAGCAGCCAAGGAGGACTAGCGGGGGTCAGCGGGGAGCTGTTTTTT.

The chain combines TRBV12-2 with TRBJ2-7; the D segment call TRBD1 is taken from the table without a DNA check. TRBV12-2 is listed as a pseudogene. The CDR3 is 16 amino acids. CDR3 sequence: CASRFPLRDRGYEQYF. The CDR3 DNA is TGTGCAAGTCGCTTCCCACTTCGGGACAGGGGCTACGAGCAGTACTTC.

The V call is TRBV6-5, the J call TRBJ1-2; D ambiguous. Trimming removed 0 bases at V and 2 bases at J, with 13 bases between. The CDR3 extends over 16 amino acids. Germline loops: CDR1 MNHEY, CDR2 SVGAGI. DNA of the CDR3: TGTGCCAGCAGTTACTCCCTAGCATTGTCCAACTATGGCTACACCTTC. Encoded protein: CASSYSLALSNYGYTF.

The sample holds many counts of this clone. Other nucleotide sequences in the sample specify the same CDR3. The V and J genes are TRBV4-2 and TRBJ1-1; 8 bases align to TRBD1. Germline V gene sequence: CDR1 LGHNA, CDR2 YNFKEQ. The CDR3 covers 13 residues. The junction had 0 bases not matched to a gene; V was cut back by 3 bases and J by 3 bases. The CDR3 nucleotides read TGTGCCAGCAGCCAGGACAGGGACACTGAAGCTTTCTTT. Translated, it gives CASSQDRDTEAFF.

The chain employs TRBV4-3 and TRBJ1-3; D perhaps matches TRBD1 (5 bases). Per germline, CDR1 LGHNA and CDR2 YSLEER. The CDR3 is made up of 18 amino acids. The germline V and J ends were trimmed by 4 bases and 0 bases, with 19 bases remaining between them. This CDR3 reads CASSPTGLGVYSGNTIYF. As DNA, the CDR3 is TGCGCCAGCAGCCCTACCGGGTTAGGGGTATACTCTGGAAACACCATATATTTT.

A single count supports this clone. The chain carries TRBV9 and TRBJ1-2; D unclear. From germline, CDR1 is SGDLS and CDR2 YYNGEE. This CDR3 is 14 amino acids long. V was shortened by 0 bases and J by 4 bases, with 10 bases between the two germline ends. The CDR3 protein is CASSVVAVLYGYTF. CDR3 DNA: TGTGCCAGCAGCGTAGTTGCAGTTCTCTATGGCTACACCTTC.

The CDR3 coding sequence is TGTGCCAGCAGCGTATCTAGCGAAAATCCAGATACGCAGTATTTT. The encoded protein is CASSVSSENPDTQYF. The chain joins TRBV9 to TRBJ2-3, with a weak D call TRBD2 (6 bases). This CDR3 has 15 amino acids. In germline, CDR1 is SGDLS, CDR2 YYNGEE. V was clipped by 1 base and J by 4 bases, with 13 bases between them.

This chain connects TRBV7-9 to TRBJ2-3; D perhaps matches TRBD1 (6 bases). The CDR3 covers 12 residues. CDR1 and CDR2 (germline): SEHNR, FQNEAQ (reference sequence). V dropped 5 bases and J dropped 9 bases, with 12 bases sitting between them. CDR3 sequence: CASSLGQLTQYF. The CDR3 coding sequence is TGTGCCAGCAGCCTAGGACAGTTAACGCAGTATTTT.

As for this clone: Other DNA sequences within the sample encode an identical CDR3. This rearrangement joins TRBV12-3 or TRBV12-4 to TRBJ1-3; D is unresolved. The CDR3 is made up of 12 amino acids. The V and J ends lost 5 bases and 0 bases respectively, with 2 bases between them. Here the CDR3 DNA reads TGTGCCAGCAGTCTCTCTGGAAACACCATATATTTT. It specifies CASSLSGNTIYF.

This clone appeared once. The chain has TRBV6-4 and TRBJ2-2; D is unresolved. The CDR3 runs to 14 residues. CDR1 is MRHNA and CDR2 is SNTAGT in the germline V gene. Trimming removed 3 bases at V and 0 bases at J, with 5 bases between. The CDR3 protein is CASSEQSNTGELFF. CDR3 nucleotides: TGTGCCAGCAGTGAACAGTCGAACACCGGGGAGCTGTTTTTT.

The chain recombines TRBV7-8 with TRBJ2-2, with TRBD1 matching over 11 bases. J gave up 7 bases and V 4 bases, and 8 bases lay outside the gene matches. Germline V lookup: CDR1 SGHVS, CDR2 FQNEAQ. The CDR3 totals 16 residues. CDR3 sequence: CASSSRGQGAIGELFF. The CDR3 DNA sequence: TGTGCCAGCAGCTCTAGAGGACAGGGGGCTATCGGGGAGCTGTTTTTT. Combining the CDR3 with reference TRBV7-8 and TRBJ2-2 gives the whole variable domain GAGVSQSPRYKVAKRGQDVALRCDPISGHVSLFWYQQALGQGPEFLTYFQNEAQLDKSGLPSDRFFAERPEGSVSTLKIQRTQQEDSAVYLCASSSRGQGAIGELFFGEGSRLTVL.

This sequence joins TRBV19 and TRBJ1-1; D call uncertain. CDR1 and CDR2 from the germline V gene are LNHDA and SQIVND (reference sequence). V dropped 3 bases and J dropped 3 bases, with 14 bases sitting between them. The CDR3 is 15 amino acids. The CDR3 protein is CASSILGGPDTEAFF. DNA for the CDR3: TGTGCCAGTAGTATCTTGGGAGGGCCAGACACTGAAGCTTTCTTT. The entire variable domain, with the rest obtained from reference TRBV19 and TRBJ1-1, is as follows: DGGITQSPKYLFRKEGQNVTLSCEQNLNHDAMYWYRQDPGQGLRLIYYSQIVNDFQKGDIAEGYSVSREKKESFPLTVTSAQKNPTAFYLCASSILGGPDTEAFFGQGTRLTVV.

The chain carries TRBV10-3 and TRBJ1-5, with 7 bases identical to TRBD1. The CDR3 contains 15 residues. CDR1 is ENHRY, CDR2 SYGVKD, per germline. Trimming removed 2 bases from V and 3 bases from J; junction bases left unmatched: 4. Written as DNA, the CDR3 is TGTGCCATCAGTGAGAGGGACAGTTCCAATCAGCCCCAGCATTTT. Its translation is CAISERDSSNQPQHF.

The gene calls are TRBV7-8 and TRBJ2-1; 9 bases map to TRBD2. The germline V gene has CDR1 SGHVS and CDR2 FQNEAQ. V was pared by 5 bases and J by 0 bases, with 5 bases of the junction left unmatched. CDR3 length: 16 amino acids. Here the CDR3 reads CASSTLAGNSYNEQFF. CDR3 nucleotide sequence: TGTGCCAGCAGCACCCTAGCGGGGAACTCCTACAATGAGCAGTTCTTC.

A single count supports this clone. V gene TRBV5-4 combines with J gene TRBJ1-1, with D perhaps TRBD1 (5 bases). V was shortened by 3 bases and J by 4 bases, with 10 bases between the two germline ends. Germline V gene lookup returns CDR1 SGHNT and CDR2 YYREEE (reference sequence). The CDR3 is made up of 13 amino acids. CDR3 DNA: TGTGCCAGCAGCTCACCGGGGGGCACTGAAGCTTTCTTT. This sequence encodes CASSSPGGTEAFF.

This chain connects TRBV7-8 to TRBJ1-6, with D maybe TRBD1 (6 bases). Trimming left V 4 bases short and J 5 bases short, with 15 bases between. This CDR3 comprises 16 residues. The V gene's germline CDR1 is SGHVS and CDR2 FQNEAQ. CDR3 region: CASSYQGTDNNSPLHF. The DNA of the CDR3 is TGTGCCAGCAGCTATCAGGGGACGGATAATAATTCACCCCTCCACTTT. Filled out from reference TRBV7-8 and TRBJ1-6, the complete variable domain reads GAGVSQSPRYKVAKRGQDVALRCDPISGHVSLFWYQQALGQGPEFLTYFQNEAQLDKSGLPSDRFFAERPEGSVSTLKIQRTQQEDSAVYLCASSYQGTDNNSPLHFGNGTRLTVT.

The DNA for the CDR3 is TGTGCCAGCAGCGTAAACCCCTCCCGCGGGGAGACCCAGTACTTC. Translating gives CASSVNPSRGETQYF. The chain uses TRBV9 and TRBJ2-5; D perhaps matches TRBD2 (5 bases). This CDR3 region has 15 residues. The germline V gene has CDR1 SGDLS and CDR2 YYNGEE. The V end lost 1 base, the J end lost 5 bases, and 15 bases lay between the germline ends.

This rearrangement joins TRBV12-3 or TRBV12-4 to TRBJ1-5; 7 positions match TRBD1. The CDR3 loop spans 13 amino acids. V gave up 11 bases and J gave up 2 bases; unmatched junction bases: 6. The CDR3 nucleotides are TGTGCCGGCTCCAGGGGGGGCAATCAGCCCCAGCATTTT. Residues: CAGSRGGNQPQHF.

The chain carries TRBV4-3 and TRBJ2-7; the D is unclear. The CDR3 runs 14 residues. Germline-derived CDR1 and CDR2 are LGHNA and YSLEER. V lost 0 bases, J lost 10 bases, and 16 bases lay in between. The CDR3 loop reads CASSQDVTYTVQYF. The CDR3 DNA reads as TGCGCCAGCAGCCAAGATGTGACTTATACGGTTCAGTACTTC.

The chain combines TRBV6-5 with TRBJ1-5; D unclear. Germline-derived CDR1 and CDR2 are MNHEY and SVGAGI. There are 12 residues in the CDR3. V was trimmed by 7 bases and J by 7 bases, leaving 11 bases between them. The CDR3 loop reads CASKVGGQPQHF. The CDR3 DNA reads TGTGCCAGCAAGGTGGGAGGACAGCCCCAGCATTTT.

This clone was found once. The V gene is TRBV12-3 or TRBV12-4, the J gene TRBJ1-1; the D is unclear. CDR3 length: 12 residues. V was shortened by 6 bases and J by 3 bases, with 8 bases between the two germline ends. Written as DNA, the CDR3 is TGTGCCAGCAGGAGGGAGCACACTGAAGCTTTCTTT. It is translated as CASRREHTEAFF.

The CDR3 DNA reads TGTGCCAGCAGCTTTCACGGCAGGACACATGAAAAACTGTTTTTT. This encodes CASSFHGRTHEKLFF. The chain combines TRBV21-1 with TRBJ1-4; the D call in the table, TRBD1, was not verified against the DNA. TRBV21-1 corresponds to a pseudogene. This CDR3 region has 15 residues.

Only one count was recorded for this clone. The V gene is TRBV6-5, the J gene TRBJ2-7, with 7 bases fitting TRBD2. This CDR3 region has 15 residues. The germline CDR1 and CDR2 sequences are MNHEY and SVGAGI. The V segment lost 7 bases and the J segment 5 bases; nucleotides outside the gene matches: 14. The DNA of the CDR3 is TGTGCCAGCAAGCCTCGTGGCGGGAGTATGGACGAGCAGTACTTC. Residues: CASKPRGGSMDEQYF.